The entry below describes one TCR beta chain. No antigen is known for it. Germline assignment: CDR1 SGHTS and CDR2 YDEGEE. After removal of 0 bases from V and 1 base from J, the junction contained 12 bases not matched to a gene. This CDR3 spans 18 amino acids. Clones were sequenced by immunoSEQ multiplex PCR, and TCRdb holds only the in-frame ones, with some missing. The table lists 9,900 or so clones, 69% of them singletons, with about 20% in the top ten. This specimen belongs to a study of CD4+ T cells in melanoma. General study points: CD8+ T cell, macrophage and B cell function reportedly correlated with neoantigen-specific CD4+ T cells. In melanoma, neoantigen-specific CD4+ T cells reportedly differed in differentiation state.

This chain joins TRBV5-8 and TRBJ2-7, with 8 nucleotides matching TRBD1. Sequencing was carried out using peripheral blood. The sequence derives from a human donor with melanoma. For the CDR3, the DNA is TGTGCCAGCAGCTTGGCTACTCGACTCAGGGGGCCATCCTACGAGCAGTACTTC. It codes for CASSLATRLRGPSYEQYF.